The 10 T cell receptor beta chains reported below all come from one sample, sequenced in a study of cytomegalovirus exposure and HLA in healthy donors. Primers for the PCR totalled 60 Vbeta and 13 Jbeta. Profiling relied on immunoSEQ multiplex PCR, and the TCRdb table lists in-frame clones only, not all of them. The sample lists some 85,000 clones; roughly four fifths were seen once. Input material: PBMCs. The receptors come from a man under 40 in good health and CMV-seronegative.

The V call is TRBV6-1, the J call TRBJ2-5, with D hard to call. Germline V gives CDR1 MNHNS, CDR2 SASEGT. Trimming cost V 5 bases and J 5 bases, with 12 bases left between them. The CDR3 sequence is 13 residues long. The CDR3 DNA reads as TGTGCCAGCAGTTGGAGCCCGCGGGAGACCCAGTACTTC. Translation: CASSWSPRETQYF.

This chain links TRBV7-9 with TRBJ2-4, with D possibly matching TRBD1 (6 bases). Germline CDR1 SEHNR, CDR2 FQNEAQ (reference sequence). There are 16 residues in the CDR3. V lost 1 base, J lost 0 bases, and 10 bases lay in between. For the CDR3, the DNA is TGTGCCAGCAGCTTAGGGACAGTCCAAGCCAAAAACATTCAGTACTTC. It specifies CASSLGTVQAKNIQYF.

The gene calls are TRBV5-1 and TRBJ1-2; D is possibly TRBD1 (5 bases). The CDR3 has 13 amino acids. The germline V and J ends were trimmed by 3 bases and 4 bases, with 10 bases remaining between them. Germline V gives CDR1 SGHRS, CDR2 YFSETQ. The DNA of the CDR3 is TGCGCCAGCAGCTCAGGGTCTACCTATGGCTACACCTTC. Encoded protein: CASSSGSTYGYTF.

V is TRBV14 and J is TRBJ2-7; 14 bases are shared with TRBD2. The CDR3 runs 17 residues. Germline-derived CDR1 and CDR2 are SGHDN and FVKESK. J lost 4 bases, V lost 4 bases, and 9 bases had no gene match. The CDR3: CASSLGTSGSQLYEQYF. For the CDR3, the DNA is TGTGCCAGCAGCCTCGGGACTAGCGGGAGCCAGCTGTACGAGCAGTACTTC.

The genes are TRBV7-2 and TRBJ2-5; D gene unclear. The germline V gene encodes CDR1 SGHTA and CDR2 FQGNSA. There are 14 residues in the CDR3. Trimming left V 5 bases short and J 3 bases short, with 13 bases between. The CDR3 loop is CASSPNYLEETQYF. The CDR3 DNA sequence: TGTGCCAGCAGCCCAAACTACCTCGAAGAGACCCAGTACTTC.

The chain employs TRBV12-1 and TRBJ1-4; TRBD1 is the table's D call and was not checked against the DNA. TRBV12-1 is designated a pseudogene. The CDR3 is 14 amino acids. CDR3 in DNA: TGTGCCAGCAGCTCTGACAGGGGGCAGGAAAAACTGTTTTTT. Translated: CASSSDRGQEKLFF.

The V call is TRBV6-5, the J call TRBJ1-2, with a possible D match to TRBD1 (5 bases). Trimming removed 7 bases from V and 5 bases from J, with 20 bases in between. Germline V CDR1 and CDR2: MNHEY, SVGAGI. The CDR3 is 15 amino acids. Here the CDR3 DNA reads TGTGCCAGCACCAGGAGGGTGGGGGGGGTATATGGCTACACCTTC. Translating it yields CASTRRVGGVYGYTF.

This chain connects TRBV28 to TRBJ1-5; 7 bases are shared with TRBD1. CDR1 and CDR2 from the germline V gene are MDHEN and SYDVKM. J gave up 4 bases and V 7 bases, and 16 bases lay outside the gene matches. The CDR3 consists of 17 residues. The CDR3, as DNA: TGTGCCAGCACCACTTCAATGTCGACAGGGAGAAATCAGCCCCAGCATTTT. Protein sequence: CASTTSMSTGRNQPQHF.

The chain recombines TRBV28 with TRBJ1-4; a possible D gene is TRBD1 (6 bases). Germline V gene lookup returns CDR1 MDHEN and CDR2 SYDVKM. This CDR3 is 15 amino acids long. Deletions cut 6 bases from V and 8 bases from J, with 19 bases between. This CDR3 reads CASRPTGSLPEKLFF. For the CDR3, the DNA is TGTGCCAGCAGACCGACAGGCTCCCTACCCGAAAAACTGTTTTTT.

The gene calls are TRBV6-6 and TRBJ2-2; 11 nucleotides align to TRBD1. CDR1 is MNHNY, CDR2 SVGAGI, per germline (reference sequence). The V and J ends lost 6 bases and 4 bases, in that order; junction bases with no gene match: 7. The CDR3 is made up of 16 amino acids. The CDR3 reads CASSRGQGAGTGELFF. CDR3 nucleotide sequence: TGTGCCAGCAGCCGTGGACAGGGGGCGGGCACCGGGGAGCTGTTTTTT.